This T cell receptor (beta chain) appears in the sequencing data of a study of T cell responses to AZD1222 COVID-19 vaccine. Second doses at about 4 or about 12 weeks were pooled. Study observations and caveats: The CD4 TCRs associated with vaccination extended across spike and predominated at 160-218 and 743-854. Breadth and depth of Spike-specific TCRs rose after two AZD1222 doses.

The protocol was immunoSEQ multiplex PCR, while the TCRdb copy is restricted to in-frame clones and leaves out a portion. Of about 150,000 clones listed, roughly nine tenths are singletons. As to this clone: What it binds is not known.

The TCR originated in an adult who received the AZD1222 COVID-19 vaccine. The sequencing here drew on peripheral blood, taken 28 days after the second AZD1222 dose.

CDR3 nucleotides: TGTGCCAGCAGCCCCCCCACGGCAGATACGCAGTATTTT. Its translation: CASSPPTADTQYF. The chain is built from TRBV7-2 and TRBJ2-3; D is unresolved. Germline assignment: CDR1 SGHTA and CDR2 FQGNSA. The CDR3 totals 13 residues. V gave up 5 bases and J gave up 4 bases, with 10 bases separating them.